These 24 T cell receptor beta chains were all obtained from the same sample, sequenced in a study of shared clonotypes between healthy human individuals. Only in-frame clones appear in the TCRdb table, and some are missing; sequencing was by immunoSEQ multiplex PCR. The sample holds around 2.3 million clones, approximately 95% seen once. Sequencing was done on a sample of naive CD4+ T cells sorted from blood. This sample's subset: CD45RA+ positively selected. Receptors originate from a man younger than 35 in good health.

On this clone itself: Different DNA sequences within this sample yield the same CDR3. V and J are TRBV10-3 and TRBJ1-5; D not certain. Germline V CDR1 and CDR2: ENHRY, SYGVKD. V was cut by 0 bases and J by 3 bases, with 6 bases left in between. The CDR3 totals 14 residues. The CDR3 region has the DNA TGTGCCATCAGTGAGTCGTCCGTCAATCAGCCCCAGCATTTT. As protein: CAISESSVNQPQHF.

This rearrangement joins TRBV5-6 to TRBJ2-7; D not resolved. The CDR3 has 12 amino acids. The ends were cut back, 4 bases at V and 6 bases at J, with 11 bases in the middle. In germline, CDR1 is SGHDT, CDR2 YYEEEE. In DNA, the CDR3 is TGTGCCAGCAGCCAAATAGCCGCCGAGCAGTACTTC. The encoded protein is CASSQIAAEQYF.

The V call is TRBV6-6, the J call TRBJ2-5; D call uncertain. V was cut by 2 bases and J by 3 bases, with 4 bases left in between. Germline assignment: CDR1 MNHNY and CDR2 SVGAGI (reference sequence). CDR3 length: 12 amino acids. The chain's CDR3 is CASSYGKETQYF. In DNA, the CDR3 is TGTGCCAGCAGTTACGGAAAAGAGACCCAGTACTTC.

This sequence joins TRBV27 and TRBJ2-5, with TRBD2 identical over 7 bases. CDR1 is MNHEY, CDR2 SMNVEV, per germline (reference sequence). After removal of 2 bases from V and 5 bases from J, the junction contained 5 bases not matched to a gene. This CDR3 contains 14 residues. The CDR3 is CASSLRGSGETQYF. CDR3 DNA: TGTGCCAGCAGTTTACGCGGGAGCGGTGAGACCCAGTACTTC.

As regards this clone: This sample also contains other DNA sequences that code for the same CDR3. This sequence joins TRBV5-1 and TRBJ2-2; D unresolved. V lost 4 bases, J lost 1 base, and 5 bases lay in between. There are 13 residues in the CDR3. Germline CDR1 is SGHRS and CDR2 is YFSETQ. The DNA for the CDR3 is TGCGCCAGCAGCCCCGAGAACACCGGGGAGCTGTTTTTT. Its protein is CASSPENTGELFF.

This chain links TRBV6-1 with TRBJ1-1; D possibly corresponds to TRBD1 (6 bases). The CDR3 is 12 amino acids. V lost 6 bases and J 10 bases, leaving 15 bases between the germline ends. CDR1 is MNHNS, CDR2 SASEGT, per germline. DNA of the CDR3: TGTGCCAGCAGAGAGACGACAGGTTTAGCTTTCTTT. It yields the protein CASRETTGLAFF.

Concerning this clone: Distinct nucleotide sequences in the sample also encode this CDR3. This rearrangement joins TRBV10-3 to TRBJ1-4; D perhaps matches TRBD1 (5 bases). Trimming left V 0 bases short and J 1 base short, with 6 bases between. This CDR3 is built from 15 residues. The germline V gene encodes CDR1 ENHRY and CDR2 SYGVKD. CDR3 DNA: TGTGCCATCAGTGAGTCTGGGGGAACTAATGAAAAACTGTTTTTT. Encoded protein: CAISESGGTNEKLFF.

This rearrangement joins TRBV5-4 to TRBJ2-1; 9 positions agree with TRBD1. The V segment lost 4 bases and the J segment 8 bases; nucleotides outside the gene matches: 7. Germline V CDR1 and CDR2: SGHNT, YYREEE (reference sequence). The CDR3 is 14 amino acids. The CDR3 reads CASSPGQGMDEQFF. DNA of the CDR3: TGTGCCAGCAGCCCGGGACAGGGAATGGATGAGCAGTTCTTC. Combining the CDR3 with reference TRBV5-4 and TRBJ2-1 gives the whole variable domain ETGVTQSPTHLIKTRGQQVTLRCSSQSGHNTVSWYQQALGQGPQFIFQYYREEENGRGNFPPRFSGLQFPNYSSELNVNALELDDSALYLCASSPGQGMDEQFFGPGTRLTVL.

The chain joins TRBV14 to TRBJ2-2; D call uncertain. In germline, CDR1 is SGHDN, CDR2 FVKESK. The CDR3 is made up of 11 amino acids. V lost 4 bases, J lost 7 bases, and 4 bases lay in between. In DNA, the CDR3 is TGTGCCAGCAGCCTGCACGGGGAGCTGTTTTTT. The encoded protein is CASSLHGELFF.

On this clone itself: Other DNA sequences in this sample translate to the same CDR3. V is TRBV5-1 and J is TRBJ1-1, with D possibly matching TRBD1 (6 bases). CDR1 is SGHRS, CDR2 YFSETQ, per germline. The CDR3 extends over 14 amino acids. The ends were cut back, 0 bases at V and 0 bases at J, with 6 bases in the middle. The CDR3 DNA is TGCGCCAGCAGCTTGGGGGACATGAACACTGAAGCTTTCTTT. It translates to CASSLGDMNTEAFF.

V gene TRBV21-1 combines with J gene TRBJ2-5; TRBD1, the table's D call, was not compared with the DNA. TRBV21-1 is marked as a pseudogene. The CDR3 is 19 amino acids. For the CDR3, the DNA is TGTGCCAGCAGCATTACCAGTCCTAACAGGGGGCCTCCGAGTTGGACCCAGTACTTC. Translating it yields CASSITSPNRGPPSWTQYF.

This chain links TRBV5-4 with TRBJ2-7, with D possibly being TRBD1 (5 bases). Germline V CDR1 and CDR2: SGHNT, YYREEE (reference sequence). With 4 bases removed from V and 6 bases from J, the gap between germline ends came to 11 bases. CDR3 size: 12 residues. The CDR3 DNA is TGTGCCAGCAGCCCAGGTAGGGGCGAGCAGTACTTC. It encodes CASSPGRGEQYF.

CDR3 amino acids: CASIAGASSYEQYF. CDR3 coding DNA: TGTGCCAGCATTGCAGGGGCAAGCTCCTACGAGCAGTACTTC. The rearrangement links TRBV28 to TRBJ2-7; weak D call: TRBD1 (6 bases). Trimming left V 7 bases short and J 0 bases short, with 13 bases between. Germline-derived CDR1 and CDR2 are MDHEN and SYDVKM. The CDR3 length is 14 residues.

The chain carries TRBV6-1 and TRBJ2-2; D possibly corresponds to TRBD2 (6 bases). The CDR3 runs 13 residues. Germline assignment: CDR1 MNHNS and CDR2 SASEGT. V gave up 7 bases and J gave up 8 bases, with 14 bases separating them. In DNA, the CDR3 is TGTGCCAGCATGGGACTGTTAAGAGGGGAGCTGTTTTTT. Its translation is CASMGLLRGELFF.

The J gene is TRBJ2-7, the V gene TRBV27; the match to TRBD2 covers 8 bases. The V segment lost 5 bases and the J segment 2 bases; nucleotides outside the gene matches: 8. This CDR3 has 15 amino acids. Looked up from germline, CDR1 is MNHEY and CDR2 is SMNVEV (reference sequence). The CDR3, as DNA: TGTGCCAGCAGTAATCCGGCGGGGGGTACCTACGAGCAGTACTTC. This translates into CASSNPAGGTYEQYF.

The chain combines TRBV5-1 with TRBJ1-4; unclear D gene. The germline gives CDR1 SGHRS, CDR2 YFSETQ. The ends were cut back, 4 bases at V and 7 bases at J, with 17 bases in the middle. The CDR3 loop spans 15 amino acids. CDR3 protein: CASSESRSGSEKLFF. The DNA for the CDR3 is TGCGCCAGCAGCGAATCCCGAAGTGGCAGTGAAAAACTGTTTTTT.

The chain links TRBV7-9 to TRBJ2-7; D uncertain. Trimming shortened V by 5 bases and J by 5 bases, and 16 bases separated the two germline ends. Germline V gene sequence: CDR1 SEHNR, CDR2 FQNEAQ (reference sequence). The CDR3 has 14 amino acids. The DNA of the CDR3 is TGTGCCAGCAGCGATCAGGCTGATCTCCACGAGCAGTACTTC. Protein product: CASSDQADLHEQYF. Together with reference TRBV7-9 and TRBJ2-7, the CDR3 gives the full variable domain: DTGVSQNPRHKITKRGQNVTFRCDPISEHNRLYWYRQTLGQGPEFLTYFQNEAQLEKSRLLSDRFSAERPKGSFSTLEIQRTEQGDSAMYLCASSDQADLHEQYFGPGTRLTVT.

The V and J genes are TRBV5-1 and TRBJ1-2; no firm D call. There are 14 residues in the CDR3. V lost 2 bases, J lost 3 bases, and 11 bases lay in between. Germline V gene data show CDR1 as SGHRS and CDR2 as YFSETQ. The CDR3 DNA sequence: TGCGCCAGCAGCTTAGACCAGACTTACTATGGCTACACCTTC. Its translation is CASSLDQTYYGYTF. The complete variable domain, with remaining parts taken from reference TRBV5-1 and TRBJ1-2, reads KAGVTQTPRYLIKTRGQQVTLSCSPISGHRSVSWYQQTPGQGLQFLFEYFSETQRNKGNFPGRFSGRQFSNSRSEMNVSTLELGDSALYLCASSLDQTYYGYTFGSGTRLTVV.

The genes are TRBV6-1 and TRBJ1-5; D is uncertain. Germline lookup yields CDR1 MNHNS and CDR2 SASEGT. The CDR3 consists of 15 residues. The V gene lost 5 bases and the J gene lost 0 bases, with 11 bases spanning the gap. The CDR3 DNA follows: TGTGCCAGCAGTAAGGATATCCTTAGCAATCAGCCCCAGCATTTT. Translating gives CASSKDILSNQPQHF.

V is TRBV11-2 and J is TRBJ2-7, with TRBD1 matching over 7 bases. Germline V lookup: CDR1 SGHAT, CDR2 FQNNGV. Trimming took 4 bases from V and 2 from J; bases not matched to a gene: 5. This CDR3 is 14 amino acids long. CDR3 coding DNA: TGTGCCAGCAGCTCCTGGGACAGCCCCTACGAGCAGTACTTC. Translation gives CASSSWDSPYEQYF. Filled out from reference TRBV11-2 and TRBJ2-7, the complete variable domain reads EAGVAQSPRYKIIEKRQSVAFWCNPISGHATLYWYQQILGQGPKLLIQFQNNGVVDDSQLPKDRFSAERLKGVDSTLKIQPAKLEDSAVYLCASSSWDSPYEQYFGPGTRLTVT.

The V and J genes are TRBV7-8 and TRBJ2-5, with D perhaps matching TRBD1 (7 bases). The germline V gene has CDR1 SGHVS and CDR2 FQNEAQ. V was shortened by 4 bases and J by 2 bases, with 11 bases between the two germline ends. The CDR3 loop spans 14 amino acids. CDR3 residues: CASSYAGQQETQYF. In nucleotides, the CDR3 is TGTGCCAGCAGCTATGCGGGACAGCAAGAGACCCAGTACTTC.

This clone was counted only a few times. At the DNA level, this CDR3 is encoded by other sequences in the same sample as well. V and J are TRBV11-3 and TRBJ1-3; D unclear. V lost 3 bases to trimming and J lost 4 bases, with 4 bases between them. From germline, CDR1 is SGHNT and CDR2 YENEEA. This CDR3 comprises 12 residues. The CDR3 loop is CASSLDGNTIYF. DNA for the CDR3: TGTGCCAGCAGCTTGGACGGAAACACCATATATTTT.

The gene calls are TRBV9 and TRBJ2-5, with 7 positions matching TRBD1. The junction had 8 bases not matched to a gene; V was cut back by 4 bases and J by 2 bases. Germline CDR1 is SGDLS and CDR2 is YYNGEE. The CDR3 contains 15 residues. CDR3 sequence (DNA): TGTGCCAGCAGCTCCTCGCCGGGACAGCAAGAGACCCAGTACTTC. Its protein is CASSSSPGQQETQYF.

For this clone: Within the sample, other DNA sequences also encode this same CDR3. V gene TRBV6-5 combines with J gene TRBJ1-6, with D possibly being TRBD1 (6 bases). CDR3 length equals 14 residues. The V gene lost 4 bases and the J gene lost 7 bases, with 11 bases spanning the gap. The germline V gene encodes CDR1 MNHEY and CDR2 SVGAGI. This CDR3 reads CASSLGQGNSPLHF. CDR3 nucleotides: TGTGCCAGCAGTTTGGGGCAGGGGAATTCACCCCTCCACTTT.